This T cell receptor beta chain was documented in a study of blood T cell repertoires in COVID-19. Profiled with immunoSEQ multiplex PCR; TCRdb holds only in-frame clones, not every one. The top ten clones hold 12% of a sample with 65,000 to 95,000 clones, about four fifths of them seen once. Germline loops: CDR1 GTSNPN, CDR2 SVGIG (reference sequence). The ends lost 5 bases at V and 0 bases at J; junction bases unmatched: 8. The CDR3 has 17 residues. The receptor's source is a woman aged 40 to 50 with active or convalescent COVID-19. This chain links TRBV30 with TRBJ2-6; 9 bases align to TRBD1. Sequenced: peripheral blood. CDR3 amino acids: CAWLPGQGLSGANVLTF. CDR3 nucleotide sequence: TGTGCCTGGCTACCGGGACAGGGCCTCTCTGGGGCCAACGTCCTGACTTTC. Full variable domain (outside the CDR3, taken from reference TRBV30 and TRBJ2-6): SQTIHQWPATLVQPVGSPLSLECTVEGTSNPNLYWYRQAAGRGLQLLFYSVGIGQISSEVPQNLSASRPQDRQFILSSKKLLLSDSGFYLCAWLPGQGLSGANVLTFGAGSRLTVL.